These 20 T cell receptor beta chains were sequenced from one sample in a study of cytomegalovirus exposure and HLA in healthy donors. Amplification used 60 Vbeta primers and 13 Jbeta primers. Generated by immunoSEQ multiplex PCR, the TCRdb table keeps only in-frame clones and is missing some. The profile shows 200,000 to 250,000 clones, 85% to 90% of them singletons. The sequenced sample consisted of PBMCs. The receptors were gathered from a human donor in good health.

The V call is TRBV5-1, the J call TRBJ1-5, with a tentative D call TRBD1 (5 bases). The CDR3 covers 14 residues. From germline, CDR1 is SGHRS and CDR2 YFSETQ. Trimming pared 1 base from V and 3 bases from J, leaving 8 bases between. CDR3 residues: CASSLTGPNQPQHF. The CDR3 bases are TGCGCCAGCAGCTTGACAGGTCCCAATCAGCCCCAGCATTTT.

This chain joins TRBV19 and TRBJ2-5; 7 bases agree with TRBD1. Germline V gene sequence: CDR1 LNHDA, CDR2 SQIVND (reference sequence). CDR3 length: 15 residues. Unmatched junction bases numbered 10, after V lost 4 bases and J lost 5 bases. The CDR3 region has the DNA TGTGCCAGTAGTACCGGGACAGTAATTAAGGAGACCCAGTACTTC. Protein: CASSTGTVIKETQYF. Looking up the rest from reference TRBV19 and TRBJ2-5 gives the full variable domain: DGGITQSPKYLFRKEGQNVTLSCEQNLNHDAMYWYRQDPGQGLRLIYYSQIVNDFQKGDIAEGYSVSREKKESFPLTVTSAQKNPTAFYLCASSTGTVIKETQYFGPGTRLLVL.

The chain carries TRBV9 and TRBJ2-1; 13 bases agree with TRBD2. J was trimmed by 4 bases and V by 0 bases; bases with no gene match: 10. From germline, CDR1 is SGDLS and CDR2 YYNGEE. CDR3 length equals 19 residues. CDR3 sequence: CASSVVGALAGGPYNEQFF. In DNA form, the CDR3 reads TGTGCCAGCAGCGTAGTTGGTGCACTAGCGGGAGGGCCTTACAATGAGCAGTTCTTC.

This sequence joins TRBV30 and TRBJ1-1; 12 bases are a match to TRBD1. Per the germline V gene, CDR1 is GTSNPN and CDR2 is SVGIG (reference sequence). The CDR3 extends over 17 amino acids. After removal of 4 bases from V and 1 base from J, the junction contained 10 bases not matched to a gene. The CDR3 spells CAWIAPGQGAENTEAFF. The DNA of the CDR3 is TGTGCCTGGATTGCCCCGGGACAGGGGGCGGAGAACACTGAAGCTTTCTTT.

V gene TRBV9 combines with J gene TRBJ1-2; TRBD1 matches 8 bases. From germline, CDR1 is SGDLS and CDR2 YYNGEE. With V trimmed by 4 bases and J by 8 bases, 7 bases remained unmatched. The CDR3 has 13 residues. Here the CDR3 reads CASSLTGAGGYTF. For the CDR3, the DNA is TGTGCCAGCAGCCTGACAGGGGCGGGAGGCTACACCTTC.

This clone has just a few counts. DNA of the CDR3: TGCGCCAGCAGCTTGGAGGAGGTTAACACTGAAGCTTTCTTT. Amino acids: CASSLEEVNTEAFF. The chain joins TRBV5-1 to TRBJ1-1; the D is unclear. Per germline, CDR1 SGHRS and CDR2 YFSETQ. V was pared by 0 bases and J by 2 bases, with 8 bases between. The CDR3 length is 14 residues.

The chain's CDR3 is CAISEFTTSQPQHF. In DNA, the CDR3 is TGTGCCATCAGTGAGTTTACCACAAGTCAGCCCCAGCATTTT. The chain carries TRBV10-3 and TRBJ1-5, with D unresolved. The CDR3 sequence is 14 residues long. The germline gives CDR1 ENHRY, CDR2 SYGVKD. V was clipped by 1 base and J by 6 bases, with 10 bases between them.

The chain couples TRBV4-1 to TRBJ2-3, with 15 bases that match TRBD2. This CDR3 has 18 residues. Germline V gene lookup returns CDR1 MGHRA and CDR2 YSYEKL. Germline trimming cut 2 bases from V and 5 bases from J; bases unmatched to any gene: 8. The CDR3 spells CASSQSGLAGGWGDTQYF. CDR3 nucleotides: TGCGCCAGCAGCCAATCGGGACTAGCGGGAGGATGGGGAGATACGCAGTATTTT.

V usage is TRBV10-3 and J usage is TRBJ2-7; D might be TRBD1 (6 bases). The CDR3 extends over 14 amino acids. V lost 6 bases to trimming and J lost 7 bases, with 19 bases between them. CDR1 is ENHRY, CDR2 SYGVKD, per germline. CDR3 nucleotides: TGTGCCATCAGGTCGGGACACCTCAGTGGGGAGCAGTACTTC. As protein: CAIRSGHLSGEQYF.

This chain uses TRBV7-9 with TRBJ2-5, with 10 bases aligning to TRBD2. V lost 1 base and J lost 9; bases outside the gene matches: 8. CDR3 size: 15 residues. CDR1 and CDR2 (germline): SEHNR, FQNEAQ (reference sequence). The CDR3: CASSLGSGRPGAQYF. Here the CDR3 DNA reads TGTGCCAGCAGCTTAGGTAGCGGGAGGCCGGGGGCCCAGTACTTC.

The chain is built from TRBV5-1 and TRBJ2-5; 9 bases are shared with TRBD2. V dropped 8 bases and J dropped 2; count of bases not matched to a gene: 10. Germline assignment: CDR1 SGHRS and CDR2 YFSETQ. The CDR3 length is 15 residues. The DNA for the CDR3 is TGCGCCAGTTTTTCTCGAGCGGGAGGACAAGAGACCCAGTACTTC. Protein: CASFSRAGGQETQYF.

The V call is TRBV27, the J call TRBJ2-5; 7 positions agree with TRBD1. Germline V CDR1 and CDR2: MNHEY, SMNVEV (reference sequence). Germline trimming cut 6 bases from V and 2 bases from J; bases unmatched to any gene: 9. There are 15 residues in the CDR3. CDR3 amino acids: CASRGWTGAQETQYF. In DNA form, the CDR3 reads TGTGCCAGCAGGGGATGGACAGGAGCACAAGAGACCCAGTACTTC.

This chain uses TRBV28 with TRBJ2-5; 8 nucleotides align to TRBD2. Germline values: CDR1 MDHEN, CDR2 SYDVKM. This CDR3 has 14 amino acids. The junction had 12 bases not matched to a gene; V was cut back by 6 bases and J by 9 bases. The CDR3 here is CASSYLPGGEAQYF. The CDR3 DNA reads TGTGCCAGCAGCTACCTCCCCGGGGGGGAGGCCCAGTACTTC.

The chain has TRBV7-9 and TRBJ1-1; D may be TRBD1 (6 bases). This CDR3 has 16 amino acids. Germline CDR1 reads SEHNR; CDR2 reads FQNEAQ (reference sequence). V lost 6 bases to trimming and J lost 0 bases, with 17 bases between them. The CDR3 DNA reads TGTGCCAGCAGGCCTAAACAGGGTACCATGAACACTGAAGCTTTCTTT. The encoded protein is CASRPKQGTMNTEAFF. The complete variable domain, with remaining parts taken from reference TRBV7-9 and TRBJ1-1, reads DTGVSQNPRHKITKRGQNVTFRCDPISEHNRLYWYRQTLGQGPEFLTYFQNEAQLEKSRLLSDRFSAERPKGSFSTLEIQRTEQGDSAMYLCASRPKQGTMNTEAFFGQGTRLTVV.

This chain uses TRBV5-1 with TRBJ2-7, with 8 bases lining up with TRBD1. J was trimmed by 6 bases and V by 1 base; bases with no gene match: 12. This CDR3 is built from 16 residues. Germline V lookup: CDR1 SGHRS, CDR2 YFSETQ. CDR3 region: CASSLTHGQGGSEQYF. CDR3 in DNA: TGCGCCAGCAGCTTGACCCATGGACAGGGAGGAAGCGAGCAGTACTTC.

The chain employs TRBV5-1 and TRBJ2-3; 7 positions agree with TRBD1. V was clipped by 5 bases and J by 3 bases; unmatched bases: 9. The CDR3 has 15 residues. Looked up from germline, CDR1 is SGHRS and CDR2 is YFSETQ. The CDR3 region has the DNA TGCGCCAGCAGACTGACAGGGATGGGAACAGATACGCAGTATTTT. Translating it yields CASRLTGMGTDTQYF. Using reference TRBV5-1 and TRBJ2-3 for the parts outside the CDR3, the full variable domain is KAGVTQTPRYLIKTRGQQVTLSCSPISGHRSVSWYQQTPGQGLQFLFEYFSETQRNKGNFPGRFSGRQFSNSRSEMNVSTLELGDSALYLCASRLTGMGTDTQYFGPGTRLTVL.

V gene TRBV19 combines with J gene TRBJ1-5; TRBD1 agrees at 7 bases. The CDR3 totals 13 residues. V gave up 8 bases and J gave up 6 bases; unmatched junction bases: 7. Germline V gene sequence: CDR1 LNHDA, CDR2 SQIVND (reference sequence). The CDR3 protein is CASSDRVVQPQHF. CDR3 nucleotides: TGTGCCAGTTCCGACAGGGTTGTTCAGCCCCAGCATTTT.

A single count supports this clone. The J gene is TRBJ2-3, the V gene TRBV29-1; 8 nucleotides line up with TRBD2. Trimming removed 6 bases from V and 3 bases from J; junction bases left unmatched: 8. CDR3 length: 14 residues. Per germline, CDR1 SQVTM and CDR2 ANQGSEA. CDR3 DNA sequence: TGCAGCGTCAGACCGGGAGGGAGGACAGATACGCAGTATTTT. This codes for CSVRPGGRTDTQYF.

This clone came up once. The chain recombines TRBV18 with TRBJ2-3; TRBD2 might be the D (5 bases). CDR3 length: 19 amino acids. CDR1 and CDR2 (germline): KGHSH, LQKENI. Trimming stripped 3 bases from V and 2 bases from J, with 24 bases between. The CDR3 DNA reads TGTGCCAGCTCACCTATAATGCGGGTATCCTCCCTTTACACAGATACGCAGTATTTT. Translation: CASSPIMRVSSLYTDTQYF.

The chain combines TRBV13 with TRBJ2-7; perhaps TRBD2 as D (5 bases). Trimming shortened V by 5 bases and J by 4 bases, and 15 bases separated the two germline ends. Germline-derived CDR1 and CDR2 are PRHDT and FYEKMQ (reference sequence). The CDR3 has 14 residues. CDR3 sequence reads: CASSPTGDGYEQYF. In DNA, the CDR3 is TGTGCCAGCAGCCCAACCGGGGATGGATACGAGCAGTACTTC.